Shown below are 32 T cell receptor beta chains from a single sample sequenced in a study of blood T cell repertoires in COVID-19. The table came from immunoSEQ multiplex PCR; TCRdb's copy has only in-frame clones and leaves some out. The repertoire holds under 35,000 clones, under 85% seen once, with 60% to 80% in the top ten. Source material: peripheral blood. These receptors originate from a man between 65 and 85 years old with acute or convalescent COVID-19.

This rearrangement joins TRBV5-6 to TRBJ1-1, with 11 positions matching TRBD1. The V gene end was trimmed by 4 bases and the J gene end by 0 bases; junction bases not matched to a gene: 11. Germline V gives CDR1 SGHDT, CDR2 YYEEEE. CDR3 length: 18 amino acids. This CDR3 is CASSRPRGQGGLNTEAFF. Written as DNA, the CDR3 is TGTGCCAGCAGCCGACCCAGGGGACAGGGGGGGCTGAACACTGAAGCTTTCTTT.

This clone was detected once. V is TRBV28 and J is TRBJ1-1; D is possibly TRBD1 (6 bases). The CDR3 has 11 amino acids. Germline assignment: CDR1 MDHEN and CDR2 SYDVKM. V lost 6 bases and J lost 9, with 11 bases in between. CDR3 loop: CASSYQGKAFF. The CDR3 DNA sequence: TGTGCCAGCAGCTACCAGGGGAAAGCTTTCTTT.

CDR3 protein: CASSSRQGASYEQYF. CDR3 in DNA: TGTGCCAGCAGTTCTAGACAGGGGGCCTCCTACGAGCAGTACTTC. The chain links TRBV6-2 or TRBV6-3 to TRBJ2-7; 10 bases agree with TRBD1. V was pared by 4 bases and J by 0 bases, with 3 bases of the junction left unmatched. There are 15 residues in the CDR3. The V gene's germline CDR1 is MNHEY and CDR2 SVGEGT.

This clone has a count of ten or more. The rearrangement links TRBV6-5 to TRBJ2-1; no firm D call. Germline CDR1 MNHEY, CDR2 SVGAGI. The CDR3 contains 12 residues. The V gene lost 7 bases and the J gene lost 6 bases, with 10 bases spanning the gap. This CDR3 reads CASNTLVNEQFF. The CDR3 DNA reads as TGTGCCAGCAACACCTTGGTCAATGAGCAGTTCTTC.

This chain joins TRBV21-1 and TRBJ2-7; no check of the table's D call, TRBD1, against the DNA was made. TRBV21-1 has pseudogene status. This CDR3 is built from 13 residues. DNA for the CDR3: TGTGCCAGCAGCAAACTCAGGGCATACGAGCAGTACTTC. It translates to CASSKLRAYEQYF.

This clone was recorded once. This chain links TRBV30 with TRBJ1-2; 11 bases align to TRBD1. Germline V CDR1 and CDR2: GTSNPN, SVGIG (reference sequence). CDR3 length: 14 amino acids. The V segment lost 5 bases and the J segment 4 bases; nucleotides outside the gene matches: 6. CDR3 DNA: TGTGCCTGGGCTCCGGGACAGGGGGTCTATGGCTACACCTTC. Amino acids: CAWAPGQGVYGYTF. Filled out from reference TRBV30 and TRBJ1-2, the complete variable domain reads SQTIHQWPATLVQPVGSPLSLECTVEGTSNPNLYWYRQAAGRGLQLLFYSVGIGQISSEVPQNLSASRPQDRQFILSSKKLLLSDSGFYLCAWAPGQGVYGYTFGSGTRLTVV.

The chain combines TRBV14 with TRBJ2-2; tentatively, D is TRBD1 (6 bases). The germline V gene encodes CDR1 SGHDN and CDR2 FVKESK. The CDR3 covers 15 residues. The germline V and J ends were trimmed by 1 base and 3 bases, with 9 bases remaining between them. CDR3 in amino acids: CASSQARGDTGELFF. For the CDR3, the DNA is TGTGCCAGCAGCCAAGCCAGGGGTGACACCGGGGAGCTGTTTTTT.

The chain links TRBV12-5 to TRBJ2-5; 9 nucleotides match TRBD1. Unmatched junction bases numbered 3, after V lost 6 bases and J lost 4 bases. The CDR3 runs 13 residues. From germline, CDR1 is LGHNT and CDR2 FRNRAP. CDR3 sequence (DNA): TGTGCTAGTGGCACAGGGGGCGCAGAGACCCAGTACTTC. Translation: CASGTGGAETQYF.

The V call is TRBV19, the J call TRBJ2-1; 7 positions match TRBD2. Looked up from germline, CDR1 is LNHDA and CDR2 is SQIVND (reference sequence). The V gene end was trimmed by 7 bases and the J gene end by 7 bases; junction bases not matched to a gene: 13. This CDR3 comprises 15 residues. The CDR3 DNA is TGTGCCAGTAACGAGCGGGGACGTTTAGGGAATGAGCAGTTCTTC. This encodes CASNERGRLGNEQFF. Looking up the rest from reference TRBV19 and TRBJ2-1 gives the full variable domain: DGGITQSPKYLFRKEGQNVTLSCEQNLNHDAMYWYRQDPGQGLRLIYYSQIVNDFQKGDIAEGYSVSREKKESFPLTVTSAQKNPTAFYLCASNERGRLGNEQFFGPGTRLTVL.

The J gene is TRBJ2-5, the V gene TRBV19, with a tentative D call TRBD1 (6 bases). The V and J ends lost 3 bases and 5 bases respectively, with 13 bases between them. The CDR3 length is 14 residues. The germline V gene encodes CDR1 LNHDA and CDR2 SQIVND (reference sequence). The CDR3 coding sequence is TGTGCCAGTAGTATGGGGGCTAGCAGCGAGACCCAGTACTTC. Its protein product is CASSMGASSETQYF.

V usage is TRBV6-5 and J usage is TRBJ1-2; 7 bases fit TRBD1. Germline values: CDR1 MNHEY, CDR2 SVGAGI. CDR3 length: 14 amino acids. With V trimmed by 4 bases and J by 11 bases, 13 bases remained unmatched. The CDR3: CASSSQGGRGRYTF. The CDR3 DNA reads as TGTGCCAGCAGTTCCCAGGGGGGAAGGGGCAGGTACACCTTC.

This sequence joins TRBV4-3 and TRBJ2-2, with D tentatively TRBD1 (6 bases). CDR1 is LGHNA and CDR2 is YSLEER in the germline V gene. Trimming took off 3 bases at V and 0 bases at J, with 11 bases between the two ends. The CDR3 contains 16 residues. The CDR3 DNA follows: TGCGCCAGCAGCCAGGCCGGGACACCGAACACCGGGGAGCTGTTTTTT. It specifies CASSQAGTPNTGELFF.

The rearrangement joins TRBV30 to TRBJ1-5; 7 bases map to TRBD1. CDR1 GTSNPN and CDR2 SVGIG come from the germline V gene (reference sequence). Germline trimming cut 8 bases from V and 1 base from J; bases unmatched to any gene: 8. This CDR3 is 14 amino acids long. DNA for the CDR3: TGTGCCGCGACTCACAGGGGCAGCAATCAGCCCCAGCATTTT. It codes for CAATHRGSNQPQHF.

The rearrangement links TRBV9 to TRBJ2-2; D is uncertain. V was trimmed by 5 bases and J by 1 base, leaving 9 bases between them. CDR1 is SGDLS and CDR2 is YYNGEE in the germline V gene. The CDR3 runs 14 residues. The CDR3 coding sequence is TGTGCCAGCAGTGCACTCCAGAACACCGGGGAGCTGTTTTTT. Residues: CASSALQNTGELFF.

This clone was observed once. The rearrangement joins TRBV5-6 to TRBJ2-3, with D possibly being TRBD2 (5 bases). V lost 1 base and J 15 bases, leaving 15 bases between the germline ends. Germline V CDR1 and CDR2: SGHDT, YYEEEE. The CDR3 loop spans 12 amino acids. For the CDR3, the DNA is TGTGCCAGCAGCTTGACGAGGACTTTCGTTTATTTT. As protein: CASSLTRTFVYF.

This chain connects TRBV6-2 or TRBV6-3 to TRBJ2-2, with TRBD2 matching 9 bases. V shed 3 bases and J 6 bases; nucleotides not matched to a gene: 5. CDR1 is MNHEY and CDR2 is SVGEGT in the germline V gene. CDR3 length equals 15 residues. In DNA, the CDR3 is TGTGCCAGCAGTTATCGGCTAGCGGGGTCCGGGGAGCTGTTTTTT. Its protein product is CASSYRLAGSGELFF.

This clone has only one observation. CDR3 nucleotides: TGTGCCAGTTCGCGGGATACGGACAATGAGCAGTTCTTC. Its protein is CASSRDTDNEQFF. The J gene is TRBJ2-1, the V gene TRBV19, with a tentative D call TRBD2 (6 bases). Germline values: CDR1 LNHDA, CDR2 SQIVND (reference sequence). The CDR3 sequence is 13 residues long. V lost 8 bases and J 5 bases, leaving 13 bases between the germline ends.

The chain combines TRBV7-9 with TRBJ2-3; tentatively, D is TRBD1 (5 bases). The CDR3 extends over 12 amino acids. With 5 bases removed from V and 4 bases from J, the gap between germline ends came to 7 bases. The germline V gene encodes CDR1 SEHNR and CDR2 FQNEAQ (reference sequence). In DNA form, the CDR3 reads TGTGCCAGCAGCCCGACAGCAGATACGCAGTATTTT. It specifies CASSPTADTQYF.

The rearrangement uses TRBV29-1 and TRBJ2-3, with 7 positions matching TRBD2. Per germline, CDR1 SQVTM and CDR2 ANQGSEA. This CDR3 has 13 amino acids. The trim removed 4 bases at V and 4 bases at J, leaving 5 bases unmatched. CDR3 sequence reads: CSVGREGADTQYF. The CDR3 nucleotides read TGCAGCGTTGGGAGGGAGGGCGCAGATACGCAGTATTTT.

This chain uses TRBV28 with TRBJ1-1; D is undetermined. The germline V and J ends were trimmed by 1 base and 12 bases, with 9 bases remaining between them. Germline V CDR1 and CDR2: MDHEN, SYDVKM. The CDR3 totals 11 residues. The CDR3 coding sequence is TGTGCCAGCAGTTTATCTGATAGTTCTTTCTTT. Protein product: CASSLSDSSFF.

This clone was seen at least ten times. The chain joins TRBV7-9 to TRBJ2-4; the D gene is possibly TRBD1 (5 bases). This CDR3 has 13 residues. Trimming left V 1 base short and J 7 bases short, with 8 bases between. CDR1 and CDR2 from the germline V gene are SEHNR and FQNEAQ (reference sequence). Here the CDR3 reads CASSLEGLNIQYF. CDR3 in DNA: TGTGCCAGCAGCTTAGAGGGGCTTAACATTCAGTACTTC.

The chain has TRBV6-5 and TRBJ1-1; D is perhaps TRBD1 (6 bases). The V gene lost 11 bases and the J gene lost 1 base, with 14 bases spanning the gap. Germline CDR1 MNHEY, CDR2 SVGAGI. This CDR3 comprises 13 residues. CDR3 in DNA: TGTGCCTCAGCCGGGACACCGAACACTGAAGCTTTCTTT. Translation gives CASAGTPNTEAFF.

This clone was recorded a few times. The chain employs TRBV3-1 (or the pseudogene TRBV3-2) and TRBJ2-4; D might be TRBD2 (6 bases). This CDR3 has 12 amino acids. Germline V CDR1 and CDR2: LGHDT, YNNKEL (reference sequence). Trimming took 4 bases from V and 9 from J, leaving 10 bases between them. The CDR3 reads CASSLTGVIQYF. CDR3 DNA sequence: TGTGCCAGCAGCCTCACGGGGGTCATTCAGTACTTC.

The table lists this clone with a few counts. The rearrangement uses TRBV5-4 and TRBJ2-2, with 7 bases lining up with TRBD2. This CDR3 has 14 amino acids. Germline-derived CDR1 and CDR2 are SGHNT and YYREEE (reference sequence). With V trimmed by 0 bases and J by 8 bases, 4 bases remained unmatched. CDR3 DNA sequence: TGTGCCAGCAGCTTGGACGGGGGGTTAGGGGAGCTGTTTTTT. Its translation is CASSLDGGLGELFF.

The chain's CDR3 is CASSEGGGNGYTF. As DNA, the CDR3 is TGTGCCAGCAGTGAAGGAGGGGGCAATGGCTACACCTTC. The V call is TRBV6-1, the J call TRBJ1-2, with TRBD1 matching 7 bases. This CDR3 is 13 amino acids long. Trimming at V came to 1 base and at J to 6 bases, leaving 2 bases not matched to a gene. CDR1 is MNHNS and CDR2 is SASEGT in the germline V gene.

The V gene is TRBV7-6, the J gene TRBJ1-1, with D uncertain. Trimming stripped 5 bases from V and 3 bases from J, with 13 bases between. Germline CDR1 SGHVS, CDR2 FNYEAQ. The CDR3 extends over 14 amino acids. The CDR3 loop is CASSQLEEDTEAFF. Written as DNA, the CDR3 is TGTGCCAGCAGCCAACTTGAGGAAGACACTGAAGCTTTCTTT.

This chain joins TRBV7-3 and TRBJ1-1, with D possibly matching TRBD1 (5 bases). The germline V and J ends were trimmed by 4 bases and 4 bases, with 10 bases remaining between them. This CDR3 has 13 residues. Germline assignment: CDR1 SGHTA and CDR2 FQGTGA. CDR3: CASSSGMSTEAFF. The CDR3, as DNA: TGTGCCAGCAGCTCAGGGATGAGCACTGAAGCTTTCTTT.

This sequence joins TRBV7-6 and TRBJ2-3; TRBD2 matches 12 bases. This CDR3 has 16 residues. V lost 5 bases and J lost 0; bases outside the gene matches: 3. Germline lookup yields CDR1 SGHVS and CDR2 FNYEAQ. This chain's CDR3 is CASSPGTSGSTDTQYF. The CDR3 nucleotides are TGTGCCAGCAGCCCCGGGACTAGCGGGAGCACAGATACGCAGTATTTT.

The chain joins TRBV5-5 to TRBJ2-5, with TRBD2 matching over 14 bases. Germline V gene data show CDR1 as SGHKS and CDR2 as YYEKEE (reference sequence). The CDR3 runs to 17 residues. V trimming: 3 bases; J trimming: 5 bases; junction bases outside the gene matches: 9. CDR3 coding DNA: TGTGCCAGCAGCTACGAGACTAGCGGGGGGGCGCGTGAGACCCAGTACTTC. Protein sequence: CASSYETSGGARETQYF.

This chain links TRBV14 with TRBJ2-3, with 14 bases lining up with TRBD2. The CDR3 spans 17 residues. The germline V gene encodes CDR1 SGHDN and CDR2 FVKESK. V lost 3 bases, J lost 1 base, and 3 bases stayed unmatched. The CDR3 bases are TGTGCCAGCAGCCAGACGGGACTAGCGGGGGGCACAGATACGCAGTATTTT. This codes for CASSQTGLAGGTDTQYF.

The rearrangement uses TRBV4-1 and TRBJ1-3; D ambiguous. Trimming cost V 4 bases and J 4 bases, with 8 bases left between them. Germline V gives CDR1 MGHRA, CDR2 YSYEKL. The CDR3 has 13 residues. CDR3 in amino acids: CASSPLSGNTIYF. The CDR3 nucleotides are TGCGCCAGCAGCCCTCTCTCCGGAAACACCATATATTTT.

The chain carries TRBV29-1 and TRBJ2-3; D is uncertain. Trimming took off 2 bases at V and 2 bases at J, with 8 bases between the two ends. The CDR3 contains 13 residues. Germline V gene data show CDR1 as SQVTM and CDR2 as ANQGSEA. The CDR3 here is CSVEILLTDTQYF. The CDR3 nucleotides read TGCAGCGTTGAAATTCTACTCACAGATACGCAGTATTTT.